Listed below are T cell receptor beta chains from one sample, sequenced in a study of cytomegalovirus exposure and HLA in healthy donors. Method: immunoSEQ multiplex PCR; TCRdb's copy keeps in-frame clones and lacks some. The sample yields 220,000 or so clones, about 77% seen once. Sequencing used PBMCs. The receptors here all came from a woman aged 30 to 39 in good health and CMV-seronegative. Each CDR3 is given with its conserved first and last residue. A D gene is named only where the DNA matches it firmly. Clone size appears in some rows only: once, few, many, or a class for an expanded clone.

len,d_gene,j_gene,v_gene,abundance,CDR3aa,CDR3nt
15,.,TRBJ1-6,TRBV6-5,.,CASTAIKPGNSPLHF,TGTGCCAGCACCGCCATAAAACCGGGGAATTCACCCCTCCACTTT
13,TRBD2,TRBJ2-3,TRBV19,.,CASSTSGRDTQYF,TGTGCCAGTAGTACTAGCGGGAGGGATACGCAGTATTTT
14,TRBD2,TRBJ2-3,TRBV2,once,CASRGSGGRAGQYF,TGTGCCAGCAGGGGCTCTGGCGGGAGGGCGGGGCAGTATTTT
14,TRBD1,TRBJ1-3,TRBV19,once,CASSRTGFGNTIYF,TGTGCCAGTAGTAGGACAGGGTTCGGAAACACCATATATTTT
14,.,TRBJ1-4,TRBV19,few,CASSMSTVGEKLFF,TGTGCCAGTAGTATGTCTACAGTTGGGGAAAAACTGTTTTTT
13,.,TRBJ1-6,TRBV6-6,.,CASTSSYNSPLHF,TGTGCCAGCACCAGCTCCTATAATTCACCCCTCCACTTT
13,TRBD1,TRBJ1-2,TRBV29-1,once,CSAKTGIDYGYTF,TGCAGCGCCAAGACAGGGATCGACTATGGCTACACCTTC
11,.,TRBJ1-2,TRBV6-5,.,CASSDGWIYTF,TGTGCCAGCAGCGACGGGTGGATCTACACCTTC
17,TRBD2,TRBJ2-5,TRBV5-6,.,CVSSLESGGETQETQYF,TGTGTCAGCAGCTTGGAAAGCGGGGGAGAAACCCAAGAGACCCAGTACTTC
14,.,TRBJ2-4,TRBV30,few,CAWSTRQATNIQYF,TGTGCCTGGAGTACTAGGCAGGCCACAAACATTCAGTACTTC
15,TRBD2,TRBJ2-3,TRBV7-9,.,CSSSSASGYTDTQYF,TGTTCCAGCAGCTCGGCTAGCGGCTACACAGATACGCAGTATTTT
15,.,TRBJ1-1,TRBV25-1,.,CASSGQVGGRAEAFF,TGTGCCAGCAGTGGTCAGGTGGGGGGTCGCGCTGAAGCTTTCTTT
16,TRBD1,TRBJ1-2,TRBV30,.,CAWSALSGQYVGGYTF,TGTGCCTGGAGTGCACTCTCGGGACAGTATGTGGGTGGCTACACCTTC
14,.,TRBJ2-7,TRBV7-9,.,CASSLAALSYEQYF,TGTGCCAGCAGCTTAGCTGCGTTATCCTACGAGCAGTACTTC
14,.,TRBJ1-2,TRBV7-2,.,CASSFGLANYGYTF,TGTGCCAGCTCCTTTGGCCTTGCTAACTATGGCTACACCTTC
14,TRBD1,TRBJ2-7,TRBV7-2,.,CASSPRQGPHEQYF,TGTGCCAGCAGCCCCCGACAGGGACCCCACGAGCAGTACTTC
12,.,TRBJ1-1,TRBV7-9,.,CSSSSWNTEAFF,TGTTCCAGCAGCTCGTGGAACACTGAAGCTTTCTTT
15,.,TRBJ1-1,TRBV5-1,.,CASSLGRAGNTEAFF,TGCGCCAGCAGCTTGGGCAGGGCGGGAAACACTGAAGCTTTCTTT
14,.,TRBJ2-5,TRBV5-1,.,CASSADSSLVPQYF,TGCGCCAGCAGCGCGGACAGCTCCCTTGTGCCCCAGTACTTC
14,.,TRBJ1-2,TRBV5-1,.,CASSPERPNYGYTF,TGCGCCAGCAGCCCCGAGAGGCCTAACTATGGCTACACCTTC
14,.,TRBJ2-7,TRBV9,.,CASSVGGQYYEQYF,TGTGCCAGCAGCGTAGGTGGACAGTACTACGAGCAGTACTTC
14,.,TRBJ1-1,TRBV11-3,once,CASSLTRMNTEAFF,TGTGCCAGCAGCTTAACCAGAATGAACACTGAAGCTTTCTTT
13,TRBD1,TRBJ1-2,TRBV15,few,CATSEDRGYGYTF,TGTGCCACCAGCGAAGACAGGGGCTATGGCTACACCTTC
14,.,TRBJ1-2,TRBV2,.,CASSDGSGNYGYTF,TGTGCCAGCAGTGATGGGAGTGGGAACTATGGCTACACCTTC
17,TRBD1,TRBJ1-6,TRBV19,.,CASSMGWDSRNNSPLHF,TGTGCCAGTAGTATGGGATGGGACAGCAGAAATAATTCACCCCTCCACTTT
16,TRBD1,TRBJ2-5,TRBV28,.,CATQGFMGQGSETQYF,TGTGCCACCCAGGGTTTTATGGGACAGGGGTCGGAGACCCAGTACTTC
16,.,TRBJ2-5,TRBV6-1,.,CASSVSWAPYQETQYF,TGTGCCAGCAGTGTTAGTTGGGCCCCGTACCAAGAGACCCAGTACTTC
16,.,TRBJ1-3,TRBV5-1,.,CASSVRQVGTGNTIYF,TGCGCCAGCAGCGTTCGACAGGTGGGCACTGGAAACACCATATATTTT
15,TRBD2,TRBJ2-2,TRBV2,once,CASSVAGGLAGELFF,TGTGCCAGCAGTGTAGCGGGGGGATTGGCCGGGGAGCTGTTTTTT
14,TRBD1,TRBJ1-2,TRBV11-2,.,CASSSIQGARGYTF,TGTGCCAGCAGCTCAATACAGGGGGCGCGTGGCTACACCTTC
15,.,TRBJ1-5,TRBV7-3,.,CASSVGTARDQPQHF,TGTGCCAGCAGTGTAGGGACTGCAAGGGATCAGCCCCAGCATTTT
15,.,TRBJ1-1,TRBV4-1,.,CASSQRAGTNTEAFF,TGCGCCAGCAGCCAACGCGCAGGAACGAACACTGAAGCTTTCTTT
12,.,TRBJ1-1,TRBV6-5,.,CASTLREVEAFF,TGTGCCAGCACTTTACGGGAAGTTGAAGCTTTCTTT
13,.,TRBJ2-7,TRBV2,.,CASESGRSYEQYF,TGTGCCAGCGAGAGCGGACGGTCCTACGAGCAGTACTTC
15,TRBD2,TRBJ2-1,TRBV6-1,.,CASSEEAGGYNEQFF,TGTGCCAGCAGTGAAGAAGCGGGGGGCTACAATGAGCAGTTCTTC
16,TRBD2,TRBJ2-3,TRBV7-2,.,CASSPTSGGYIDTQYF,TGTGCCAGCAGCCCAACTAGCGGGGGGTATATAGATACGCAGTATTTT
10,.,TRBJ1-2,TRBV30,.,CAWSSGDLTF,TGTGCCTGGAGCTCGGGAGATCTCACCTTC
16,TRBD2,TRBJ2-3,TRBV2,.,CASRTGLAGGLDTQYF,TGTGCCAGCAGAACGGGACTAGCGGGAGGGTTAGATACGCAGTATTTT
12,.,TRBJ1-1,TRBV11-2,.,CASSRNLVVAFF,TGTGCCAGCAGCCGAAACTTGGTAGTAGCTTTCTTT
14,TRBD2,TRBJ2-7,TRBV30,.,CAWTQRGPSYEQYF,TGTGCCTGGACTCAGCGGGGGCCCTCCTACGAGCAGTACTTC
15,TRBD1,TRBJ1-1,TRBV9,once,CASSTSGQGFAEAFF,TGTGCCAGCAGCACATCGGGACAGGGGTTCGCTGAAGCTTTCTTT
18,TRBD1,TRBJ2-1,TRBV5-1,.,CASSVGQGIISGDNEQFF,TGCGCCAGCAGCGTCGGACAGGGGATCATCAGCGGGGACAATGAGCAGTTCTTC
13,TRBD1,TRBJ1-1,TRBV7-9,.,CASSPRTGTEAFF,TGTGCCAGCAGCCCAAGGACAGGAACTGAAGCTTTCTTT
18,TRBD1,TRBJ1-1,TRBV12-5,.,CASGLVSVPKQGVTEAFF,TGTGCTAGTGGTTTGGTATCGGTCCCAAAACAGGGGGTGACTGAAGCTTTCTTT
12,TRBD1,TRBJ1-3,TRBV30,.,CAWGTGVNTIYF,TGTGCCTGGGGGACAGGCGTGAACACCATATATTTT
13,TRBD1,TRBJ1-2,TRBV19,.,CASKIGTAYGYTF,TGTGCCAGTAAGATAGGGACAGCCTATGGCTACACCTTC
17,TRBD1,TRBJ1-2,TRBV4-1,few,CASRQDFGTGGESGYTF,TGCGCCAGCAGACAAGATTTCGGGACAGGGGGCGAGTCTGGCTACACCTTC
13,.,TRBJ2-5,TRBV5-4,.,CASSASGQETQYF,TGTGCCAGCAGCGCAAGCGGGCAAGAGACCCAGTACTTC
16,TRBD1,TRBJ1-4,TRBV15,.,CATSRIPGTGHEKLFF,TGTGCCACCAGCAGAATACCCGGGACAGGGCATGAAAAACTGTTTTTT
15,.,TRBJ1-4,TRBV5-1,.,CARSLNGEDGGKLFF,TGCGCCAGGAGCCTGAACGGCGAAGACGGCGGAAAACTGTTTTTT
15,.,TRBJ1-1,TRBV29-1,.,CSVEDRGGLNTEAFF,TGCAGCGTTGAAGATAGGGGCGGTCTTAACACTGAAGCTTTCTTT
18,TRBD1,TRBJ1-6,TRBV2,.,CASSVPGQGGLYNSPLHF,TGTGCCAGCAGCGTTCCGGGACAGGGTGGTCTCTATAATTCACCCCTCCACTTT
16,TRBD2,TRBJ2-1,TRBV5-4,.,CASSLIGGGNYNEQFF,TGTGCCAGCAGCCTCATTGGCGGGGGAAACTACAATGAGCAGTTCTTC
15,TRBD2,TRBJ2-1,TRBV4-2,.,CASSQEAGGWSEQFF,TGTGCCAGCAGCCAAGAAGCCGGGGGGTGGAGTGAGCAGTTCTTC
13,.,TRBJ1-1,TRBV11-3,.,CASSLSVSTEAFF,TGTGCCAGCAGCTTATCGGTCTCCACTGAAGCTTTCTTT